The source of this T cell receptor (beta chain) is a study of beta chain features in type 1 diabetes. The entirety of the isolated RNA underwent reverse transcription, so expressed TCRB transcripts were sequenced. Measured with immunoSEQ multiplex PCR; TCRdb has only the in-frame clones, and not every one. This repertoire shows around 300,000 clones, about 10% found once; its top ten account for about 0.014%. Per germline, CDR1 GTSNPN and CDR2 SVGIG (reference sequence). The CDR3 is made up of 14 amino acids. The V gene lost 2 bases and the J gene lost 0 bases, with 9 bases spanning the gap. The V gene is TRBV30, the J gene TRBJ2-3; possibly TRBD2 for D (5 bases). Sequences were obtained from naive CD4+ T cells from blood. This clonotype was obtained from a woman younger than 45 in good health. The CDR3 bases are TGTGCCTGGAGTTGGCGCGGGAGCACAGATACGCAGTATTTT. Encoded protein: CAWSWRGSTDTQYF.